The T cell receptor beta chain described here comes from a study of blood T cells in healthy people across ages (dated by TCRdb to 2014 to 2015). At the level of the whole study: In model experiments, template switching captured roughly one uniquely barcoded TCR beta cDNA molecule for every two T cells. For two donors (one aged 18 to 30 and one aged 80 or older), the study analyzed two additional independent replicas of 1 million unique cDNA reads from the same blood draw. To avoid experimental bias, donors of different ages were distributed randomly across sequencing lanes. To track age-related changes in TCR beta repertoire diversity, the study relied on deep sequencing normalized with unique cDNA molecular identifiers. The donors were split into four age groups: young (average around 15 years), middle-aged (about 40), aged (more than 60) and long-lived (about 74). Results the study describes overall, beyond this receptor: As age increased, observed TCR beta diversity per million T cells dropped in a roughly linear way, and a significant reduction was already evident by age 40. There was a strong correlation between observed TCR beta diversity and the percentage of naive T cells measured by flow cytometry. Estimates of total diversity based on one million sequenced T cells were regarded as lower bounds and as underestimates. Compared with the aged group, more naive CD4+ T cells, fewer expanded clones and increased TCR diversity were shown by the long-lived group, suggesting age selection. Bulk unsorted PBMC profiling prevented conclusive comparison of naive and antigen-experienced compartments. Because the CMV infection status of the donors was unknown, age-related changes in expanded clonotypes may potentially have been confounded.

In its sample, this clonotype was seen many times. It lacks a known antigen. No qualities accompany the bases; no much larger clone lies one base away. The protocol used for the library was 5' RACE. Sequencing was performed on an Illumina HiSeq 2500. A second PCR of about 6 to 12 cycles was performed with a sample-barcoded 5' primer and a J-beta primer mix. A unique molecular identifier was introduced onto each TCR beta cDNA molecule by a template-switch 5' adaptor carrying 12 random nucleotides. Each sample yielded at least 3 million CDR3-containing paired-end reads. All of the RNA was converted into first-strand cDNA using the Mint cDNA synthesis kit, with a TRBC-specific oligonucleotide serving as the primer. After uracil-DNA glycosylase treatment, a first 18-cycle PCR used universal primers M1SS and BC2_uni_R on all cDNA. The paper's processing steps were these. Each sample was normalized by randomly selecting 1 million high-quality reads, each carrying a distinct molecular identifier. Reads sharing molecular identifiers were discarded rather than binned into consensus sequences. MiTCR, run with a Q25 quality threshold and the strictest error-elimination algorithm, handled CDR3 identification, clonotype clustering and error correction. Lower-bound total TCR beta diversity was estimated with a nonparametric unseen species model using Euler transformation. TCRdb reanalyzed the raw reads on its own, using fastp at Q25 for trimming and MiXCR for clone calling, and kept in-frame beta chains. Rows with one shared CDR3 protein collapse into an entry with the most common genes and DNA. In this record, the V and J calls reflect TCRdb's handling and not the investigators' own analysis. This sample gives over 500,000 distinct CDR3 sequences in total; roughly half of them show up just once. The ten top clones hold approximately 15% of the sample.

The donors were some 39 Caucasian individuals from Russia, aged roughly 6 to 90 years, who were systemically healthy. Around 9.7 milliliters of peripheral blood were collected from each donor into EDTA-treated Vacutainer tubes. Ficoll-Paque density-gradient centrifugation was used to isolate PBMCs, with at least 6.5 million per sample. Trizol reagent was used to extract total RNA from the PBMCs, yielding at least 6 micrograms per sample. The percentages of naive CD45RAhigh/CD27high T cells were determined by flow cytometry on a PBMC aliquot from every donor. Sample: blood. The source of this sequence is a woman older than 75 in good health.

The CDR3 sequence is CATGYYGYTF. DNA sequence: TGTGCCACTGGGTACTATGGCTACACCTTC. The chain couples TRBV6-1 to TRBJ1-2; no D gene can be assigned with confidence. The CDR3 runs 10 residues from the cysteine to the phenylalanine. Left in the record is the CDR3 DNA by itself, 30 bases read in frame from the first base. CDR1 and CDR2 are drawn from the germline V gene: MNHNS, SASEGT. At the junction V is shortened by 10 bases and J by 3 bases, with 6 bases in between.